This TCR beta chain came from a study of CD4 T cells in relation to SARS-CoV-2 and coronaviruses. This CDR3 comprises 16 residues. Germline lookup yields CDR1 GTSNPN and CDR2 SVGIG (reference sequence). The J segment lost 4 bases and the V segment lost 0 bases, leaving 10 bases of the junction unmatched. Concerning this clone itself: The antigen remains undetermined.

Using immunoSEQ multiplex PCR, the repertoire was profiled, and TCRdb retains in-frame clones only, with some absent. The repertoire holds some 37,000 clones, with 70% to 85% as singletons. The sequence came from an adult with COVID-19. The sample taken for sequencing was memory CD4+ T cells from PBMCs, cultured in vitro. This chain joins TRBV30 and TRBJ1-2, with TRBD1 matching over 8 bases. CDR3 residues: CAWSVQWDRPFYGYTF. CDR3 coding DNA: TGTGCCTGGAGTGTACAATGGGACAGGCCTTTCTATGGCTACACCTTC.